Shown below are 21 T cell receptor beta chains from a single sample sequenced in a study of T cells in narcolepsy. TCRdb's copy holds only in-frame clones and misses some; the assay was immunoSEQ multiplex PCR. The table lists about 21,000 clones, just over 90% of them singletons. Source material: CD45RA- memory CD4+ T cells from PBMCs. Every receptor here comes from a human donor with narcolepsy.

The genes are TRBV2 and TRBJ1-4; TRBD1 agrees at 7 bases. V was pared by 5 bases and J by 5 bases, with 5 bases of the junction left unmatched. The CDR3 has 14 amino acids. CDR1 is SNHLY and CDR2 is FYNNEI in the germline V gene. CDR3 sequence (DNA): TGTGCCAGCAGTTCGACAGGGACGAATGAAAAACTGTTTTTT. It translates to CASSSTGTNEKLFF.

The V and J genes are TRBV10-2 and TRBJ1-3; no clear D gene. CDR1 is WSHSY, CDR2 SAAADI, per germline. The CDR3 is 13 residues long. V was clipped by 4 bases and J by 2 bases, with 6 bases between them. CDR3 amino acids: CASSGGAGNTIYF. The DNA for the CDR3 is TGCGCCAGCAGTGGGGGAGCTGGAAACACCATATATTTT.

The chain joins TRBV10-2 to TRBJ1-1, with TRBD1 as a possible D gene (6 bases). The CDR3 is made up of 11 amino acids. The ends were cut back, 7 bases at V and 11 bases at J, with 14 bases in the middle. CDR1 WSHSY and CDR2 SAAADI come from the germline V gene. The CDR3 spells CASTTGGRAFF. As DNA, the CDR3 is TGCGCCAGCACGACGGGGGGCAGGGCTTTCTTT.

The J gene is TRBJ1-2, the V gene TRBV6-6; the D gene is possibly TRBD1 (5 bases). V lost 5 bases, J lost 3 bases, and 10 bases lay in between. The CDR3 consists of 13 residues. Per the germline V gene, CDR1 is MNHNY and CDR2 is SVGAGI (reference sequence). The CDR3 DNA follows: TGTGCCAGCAGTCCAGGGTCTGACTATGGCTACACCTTC. It codes for CASSPGSDYGYTF.

Comments on this clone: The missing conserved phenylalanine or tryptophan at the end of this CDR3 makes a read error likely. Because the CDR3's place on the DNA is in doubt, the DNA is left out and the CDR3 is given as listed by TCRdb. The rearrangement links TRBV5-1 to TRBJ1-1. Per the germline V gene, CDR1 is SGHRS and CDR2 is YFSETQ. Including both end residues, the CDR3 is 17 amino acids long. The CDR3 here is CASSLSSYRRWNTEAFL.

The rearrangement links TRBV28 to TRBJ1-1; D remains ambiguous. The CDR3 runs to 15 residues. Per the germline V gene, CDR1 is MDHEN and CDR2 is SYDVKM. CDR3 in DNA: TGTGCTGGGCTTCCGGGAGGGCTCGGGAAGCCTGAAGCTTTCTTT. It is translated as CAGLPGGLGKPEAFF.

This sequence joins TRBV5-1 and TRBJ2-7; 7 bases are shared with TRBD1. Losses at the gene ends were 1 base for V and 7 bases for J; bases not matched to a gene: 11. The CDR3 is 15 residues long. The germline V gene has CDR1 SGHRS and CDR2 YFSETQ. CDR3 sequence reads: CASSLLGQGGLEQYF. CDR3 nucleotides: TGCGCCAGCAGCTTGTTGGGACAAGGGGGCCTGGAGCAGTACTTC.

This clone was seen only once. This chain links TRBV19 with TRBJ2-1; either TRBD1 or TRBD2 may fit D (5 bases each). This CDR3 is built from 16 residues. V was cut by 7 bases and J by 5 bases, with 21 bases left in between. Germline V gene lookup returns CDR1 LNHDA and CDR2 SQIVND (reference sequence). CDR3 DNA sequence: TGTGCCAGTACCCTCCAGGGCACCGGGGCGCACAATGAGCAGTTCTTC. Translation gives CASTLQGTGAHNEQFF.

CDR3 in amino acids: CAISESKASGGGDEQFF. In DNA form, the CDR3 reads TGTGCCATCAGTGAGTCGAAAGCCAGCGGGGGCGGGGATGAGCAGTTCTTC. The chain carries TRBV10-3 and TRBJ2-1; 8 bases are shared with TRBD2. The CDR3 contains 17 residues. Germline loops: CDR1 ENHRY, CDR2 SYGVKD. J gave up 8 bases and V 0 bases, and 12 bases lay outside the gene matches.

Concerning this clone: Germline is not matched at one junction end, which may reflect a read error. The chain carries TRBV6-1 and TRBJ1-1; the D gene is possibly TRBD1 (5 bases). Germline loops: CDR1 MNHNS, CDR2 SASEGT. CDR3 length: 13 residues. The DNA for the CDR3 is TGTGCCTGCAGCCGGGGGGGGAACACTGAAGCTTTCTTT. Protein product: CACSRGGNTEAFF.

The chain carries TRBV30 and TRBJ1-1; 7 positions match TRBD1. J lost 2 bases, V lost 3 bases, and 3 bases had no gene match. Germline CDR1 GTSNPN, CDR2 SVGIG (reference sequence). The CDR3 covers 13 residues. CDR3 in DNA: TGTGCCTGGAGGGGACAGCATAACACTGAAGCTTTCTTT. The encoded protein is CAWRGQHNTEAFF.

The chain uses TRBV5-5 and TRBJ2-7; D is possibly TRBD2 (6 bases). CDR1 and CDR2 from the germline V gene are SGHKS and YYEKEE (reference sequence). The CDR3 is made up of 18 amino acids. V was shortened by 3 bases and J by 4 bases, with 26 bases between the two germline ends. CDR3: CASSSSLSTRRARYEQYF. Written as DNA, the CDR3 is TGTGCCAGCAGCTCAAGCCTCTCGACTAGGCGGGCGAGGTACGAGCAGTACTTC.

The gene calls are TRBV6-9 and TRBJ1-2; 9 bases are a match to TRBD1. The J segment lost 7 bases and the V segment lost 10 bases, leaving 10 bases of the junction unmatched. The CDR3 has 13 residues. In germline, CDR1 is MNHGY, CDR2 SVAAGI. This CDR3 reads CAKLRTGVFGYTF. The CDR3 coding sequence is TGTGCCAAGCTCAGGACAGGGGTTTTTGGCTACACCTTC.

This clone was found once. The chain joins TRBV18 to TRBJ2-1; 7 bases match TRBD1. There are 15 residues in the CDR3. CDR1 and CDR2 from the germline V gene are KGHSH and LQKENI. Trimming took 1 base from V and 10 from J; bases not matched to a gene: 10. CDR3 in amino acids: CASSPRQGMGGEQFF. The CDR3 DNA is TGTGCCAGCTCACCACGACAGGGTATGGGTGGGGAGCAGTTCTTC.

CDR3 sequence reads: CSVEGGLGTEAFF. CDR3 coding DNA: TGCAGCGTTGAAGGCGGGCTCGGGACTGAAGCTTTCTTT. The genes are TRBV29-1 and TRBJ1-1; D uncertain. The CDR3 consists of 13 residues. V shed 1 base and J shed 5 bases, with 11 bases lying between them. Germline CDR1 is SQVTM and CDR2 is ANQGSEA.

The chain recombines TRBV19 with TRBJ1-1; TRBD1 matches at 9 bases. CDR1 is LNHDA, CDR2 SQIVND, per germline (reference sequence). The CDR3 contains 15 residues. The V segment lost 5 bases and the J segment 5 bases; nucleotides outside the gene matches: 9. Written as DNA, the CDR3 is TGTGCCAGTAGTGGTCAACAGGGGGCTTGGACTGAAGCTTTCTTT. It encodes CASSGQQGAWTEAFF.

This clone has a single count. This rearrangement joins TRBV28 to TRBJ2-2; TRBD2 matches at 7 bases. CDR3 size: 15 residues. The V gene end was trimmed by 11 bases and the J gene end by 4 bases; junction bases not matched to a gene: 13. CDR1 and CDR2 from the germline V gene are MDHEN and SYDVKM. In DNA form, the CDR3 reads TGTGCCGCAGGAATCGGGGGGACGGGCACCGGGGAGCTGTTTTTT. Amino acid sequence: CAAGIGGTGTGELFF. The complete variable domain, with remaining parts taken from reference TRBV28 and TRBJ2-2, reads DVKVTQSSRYLVKRTGEKVFLECVQDMDHENMFWYRQDPGLGLRLIYFSYDVKMKEKGDIPEGYSVSREKKERFSLILESASTNQTSMYLCAAGIGGTGTGELFFGEGSRLTVL.

This chain joins TRBV7-2 and TRBJ2-5; D is undetermined. This CDR3 is built from 13 residues. Germline CDR1 and CDR2: SGHTA and FQGNSA. Trimming pared 2 bases from V and 3 bases from J, leaving 7 bases between. In DNA, the CDR3 is TGTGCCAGCAGCTTATACGGAGAAGAGACCCAGTACTTC. Encoded protein: CASSLYGEETQYF.

The chain uses TRBV5-4 and TRBJ2-4; D is unclear. Between the trimmed V and J ends, which lost 2 bases and 5 bases, there was a span of 8 bases. The CDR3 contains 13 residues. Germline assignment: CDR1 SGHNT and CDR2 YYREEE (reference sequence). This chain's CDR3 is CASSLGHQNIQYF. Written as DNA, the CDR3 is TGTGCCAGCAGCTTAGGTCACCAAAACATTCAGTACTTC.

The chain employs TRBV7-2 and TRBJ1-2; the D is unclear. V was cut by 0 bases and J by 2 bases, with 7 bases left in between. The CDR3 covers 14 residues. CDR1 SGHTA and CDR2 FQGNSA come from the germline V gene. The CDR3 coding sequence is TGTGCCAGCAGCTTAGCGAGCAGCAACTATGGCTACACCTTC. Its protein is CASSLASSNYGYTF.

The chain combines TRBV11-2 with TRBJ1-1, with TRBD1 as a possible D gene (5 bases). The CDR3 totals 13 residues. Trimming took off 5 bases at V and 5 bases at J, with 12 bases between the two ends. Germline CDR1 SGHAT, CDR2 FQNNGV. CDR3 coding DNA: TGTGCCAGCAGCCAAGGACAATTTACTGAAGCTTTCTTT. The encoded protein is CASSQGQFTEAFF. The complete variable domain, with remaining parts taken from reference TRBV11-2 and TRBJ1-1, reads EAGVAQSPRYKIIEKRQSVAFWCNPISGHATLYWYQQILGQGPKLLIQFQNNGVVDDSQLPKDRFSAERLKGVDSTLKIQPAKLEDSAVYLCASSQGQFTEAFFGQGTRLTVV.